This T cell receptor (beta chain) was retrieved from a study of beta chain features in type 1 diabetes. Overall study findings and caveats: For Type 1 diabetes patients, all four CD4+ subsets carried TCRB CDR3s that were moderately but significantly shorter.

In regard to this clone: Its antigen is not known.

cDNA synthesis used the whole RNA isolate, giving expressed TCRB sequences. Only in-frame clones appear in the TCRdb table, and some are missing; sequencing was by immunoSEQ multiplex PCR. Among roughly 150,000 clones listed, roughly 8.1% were seen once. The CDR3 covers 13 residues. V was trimmed by 4 bases and J by 5 bases, leaving 11 bases between them. CDR1 is WSHSY, CDR2 SAAADI, per germline. The chain links TRBV10-2 to TRBJ2-5; D gene unclear. The sample comprised central memory CD4+ T cells from blood. This receptor was taken from a young man in good health. In DNA, the CDR3 is TGCGCCAGCAGTGTTTTGGTCAGGGAGACCCAGTACTTC. Protein: CASSVLVRETQYF.